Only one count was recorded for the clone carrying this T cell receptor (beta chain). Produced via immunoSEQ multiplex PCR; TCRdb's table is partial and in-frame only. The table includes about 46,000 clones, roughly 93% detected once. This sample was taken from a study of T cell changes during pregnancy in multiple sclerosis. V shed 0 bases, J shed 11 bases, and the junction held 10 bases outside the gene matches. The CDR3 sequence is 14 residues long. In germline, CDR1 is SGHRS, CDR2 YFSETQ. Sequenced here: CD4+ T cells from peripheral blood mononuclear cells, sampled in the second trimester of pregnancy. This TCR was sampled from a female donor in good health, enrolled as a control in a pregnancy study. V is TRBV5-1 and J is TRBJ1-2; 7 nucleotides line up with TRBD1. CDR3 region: CASSLADRSGRYTF. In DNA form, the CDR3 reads TGCGCCAGCAGCTTGGCGGACAGGAGCGGAAGGTACACCTTC.